These T cell receptor beta chains were read from a single sample in a study of T cell repertoires in cytomegalovirus infection. Their specific antigens are unknown. TCRdb reanalysed the reads using MiXCR and keeps one entry per CDR3 protein. The profile shows a few hundred thousand distinct CDR3 sequences, 33% of them singletons. The sequencing used cultured PBMCs, collected from culture after CMV antigen stimulation. Receptors originate from a human donor in good health (CMV status not recorded). Some clones in this sample may be carry-over from other donors' samples. CDR3s include the opening cysteine and the closing phenylalanine or tryptophan. Each record gives: V gene, clone size, J gene, D gene, CDR3 DNA, CDR3 protein. A D gene is named only where the DNA matches it firmly. The size entry is marked missing in some rows and otherwise reads once, few, many or a size class.

>TRBV10-3|few|TRBJ1-1|NA
TGTGCCATCAGTGGAACAAGGAAATCGACAAACATGAACACTGAAGCTTTCTTT
CAISGTRKSTNMNTEAFF
>TRBV7-2|many|TRBJ2-1|TRBD2
TGTGCCAGCAGCGAGCGGACTAGCGGTGAGCAGTTCTTC
CASSERTSGEQFF
>TRBV6-2/TRBV6-3|few|TRBJ2-3|NA
TGTGCCAGCAGTTACGTCGCAGGTCACACAGATACGCAGTATTTT
CASSYVAGHTDTQYF
>TRBV6-6|NA|TRBJ2-7|NA
TGTGCCAGCAGTTACACTCTAGTCCACGAGCAGTACTTC
CASSYTLVHEQYF
>TRBV5-1|NA|TRBJ2-2|NA
TGCGCCAGCAGCTTGGGAATTCAGTTGGCCGGGGAGCTGTTTTTT
CASSLGIQLAGELFF
>TRBV7-2|few|TRBJ1-6|TRBD1
TGTGCCAGCAGCTCAAGACAGGGCACGAATTCACCCCTCCACTTT
CASSSRQGTNSPLHF
>TRBV10-3|NA|TRBJ2-6|NA
TGTGCCATCAGGCTTAACAGGGAGGGAGGGGCCAACGTCCTGACTTTC
CAIRLNREGGANVLTF
>TRBV9|NA|TRBJ2-2|NA
TGTGCCAGCAGCCTTTCCGGGACACGAAACACCGGGGAGCTGTTTTTT
CASSLSGTRNTGELFF
>TRBV14|few|TRBJ2-2|NA
TGTGCCAGCAGCCAAGAGGCCTGGAAACCGAACACCGGGGAGCTGTTTTTT
CASSQEAWKPNTGELFF
>TRBV6-1|few|TRBJ1-5|NA
TGTGCCAGCAGTGAAGCGAGAGGGTGGCATTTT
CASSEARGWHF
>TRBV6-5|many|TRBJ1-2|TRBD1
TGTGCCAGCAGTTACTCTTGGTCAGGGGGCGATGGCTACACCTTC
CASSYSWSGGDGYTF
>TRBV7-2|many|TRBJ1-2|NA
TGTGCCAGCAGCTTAACGAGGACACACTATGGCTACACCTTC
CASSLTRTHYGYTF
>TRBV11-2|NA|TRBJ2-1|NA
TGTGCCAGCAGCTTAGATCTGGCGGGAAACAATGAGCAGTTCTTC
CASSLDLAGNNEQFF
>TRBV4-1|few|TRBJ1-1|TRBD1
TGCGCCAGCAGCTCGACCCAGGGGGTCGGAGCTGAAGCTTTCTTT
CASSSTQGVGAEAFF
>TRBV5-6|NA|TRBJ2-2|TRBD2
TGTGCCAGCAGCTACAAGATGGGACTAGCGGGAGCGAACACCGGGGAGCTGTTTTTT
CASSYKMGLAGANTGELFF
>TRBV14|NA|TRBJ1-2|NA
TGTGCCAGCAGCCAAAACAGGGAAGGCTACACCTTC
CASSQNREGYTF
>TRBV7-2|many|TRBJ2-3|NA
TGTGCCAGCAGCTTAGGGGAGGCAGATACGCAGTATTTT
CASSLGEADTQYF
>TRBV19|few|TRBJ2-3|NA
TGTGCCAGTAGTATAAAGGATACGCAGTATTTT
CASSIKDTQYF
>TRBV4-3|NA|TRBJ1-3|TRBD1
TGCGCCAGCAGCCAAGAAAGGGACAGGGGACACACCATATATTTT
CASSQERDRGHTIYF
>TRBV11-2|NA|TRBJ1-5|NA
TGTGCCAGCAGCTTAGAGGCCGGGATCAATCAGCCCCAGCATTTT
CASSLEAGINQPQHF
>TRBV12-3/TRBV12-4|NA|TRBJ2-7|TRBD2
TGTGCCAGCAGCTTGCGGGGGGGCCCCTACGAGCAGTACTTC
CASSLRGGPYEQYF
>TRBV24-1|NA|TRBJ2-1|TRBD2
TGTGCCACCAGTGAAACCCGGGGAGCGGGAGTTAATGAGCAGTTCTTC
CATSETRGAGVNEQFF
>TRBV27|NA|TRBJ1-5|NA
TGTGCCAGCAGTCCCCCGGGGGAGGGCAATCAGCCCCAGCATTTT
CASSPPGEGNQPQHF
>TRBV7-2|NA|TRBJ2-1|NA
TGTGCCAGCAGCGCAGCTACAGGGATCCCCTACAATGAGCAGTTCTTC
CASSAATGIPYNEQFF
>TRBV10-1|once|TRBJ2-3|NA
TGCGCCAGCAGTGATGCTGTGGGGGGTGTAGATACGCAGTATTTT
CASSDAVGGVDTQYF
>TRBV4-1|few|TRBJ2-6|NA
TGCGCCAGCAGCCCGGGATTCTCTGGGGCCAACGTCCTGACTTTC
CASSPGFSGANVLTF
>TRBV29-1|NA|TRBJ2-7|NA
TGCAGCGTTGGATATGGGACCCAGTCCAGCGAGCAGTACTTC
CSVGYGTQSSEQYF
>TRBV19|few|TRBJ1-5|TRBD1
TGTGCCAGTAGTTTTTCAGGGGGTAGCAATCAGCCCCAGCATTTT
CASSFSGGSNQPQHF
>TRBV11-2|few|TRBJ2-1|NA
TGTGCCAGCAGCTTAGAAGCTGATGGTGAGCAGTTCTTC
CASSLEADGEQFF
>TRBV7-9|few|TRBJ1-4|NA
TGTGCCAGCAGCTCACAGTCTATTAATGAAAAACTGTTTTTT
CASSSQSINEKLFF
>TRBV19|NA|TRBJ1-5|TRBD1
TGTGCCAGTAGTATAGGTCCTCACACAGGGGCGTGGGGCAATCAGCCCCAGCATTTT
CASSIGPHTGAWGNQPQHF
>TRBV28|few|TRBJ1-2|NA
TGTGCCAGCAGTTTAAAGCTCTCCATTAGCTATGGCTACACCTTC
CASSLKLSISYGYTF
>TRBV7-8|few|TRBJ2-1|NA
TGTGCCAGCAGCTCCCGGGACTTAGCCTACAATGAGCAGTTCTTC
CASSSRDLAYNEQFF
>TRBV12-3/TRBV12-4|few|TRBJ1-3|NA
TGTGCCAGCAGTTTATGGGGAGTCGGTATATATTTT
CASSLWGVGIYF
>TRBV28|NA|TRBJ1-1|NA
TGTGCCAGCTCAAACTTAGGGGGGGGGAACACTGAAGCTTTCTTT
CASSNLGGGNTEAFF
>TRBV6-1|NA|TRBJ1-1|TRBD1
TGTGCCAGCACTAGCCGGGACAGGGCGAATACCAAAGCTTTCTTT
CASTSRDRANTKAFF
>TRBV6-2/TRBV6-3|few|TRBJ1-5|TRBD1
TGTGCCAGCAGTTACCCATGGACAGGGGGCACAATGGCTAGCAATCAGCCCCAGCATTTT
CASSYPWTGGTMASNQPQHF
>TRBV19|few|TRBJ2-1|NA
TGTGCCAGTAGTCCCCACTCCCGACTAGTCAATGAGCAGTTCTTC
CASSPHSRLVNEQFF
>TRBV4-1|few|TRBJ2-1|NA
TGCGCCAGCAGCCCGACTGCAGGGGAGGATGAGCAGTTCTTC
CASSPTAGEDEQFF
>TRBV20-1|NA|TRBJ2-1|TRBD2
TGCAGTGCCCAGCCCCCGCTAGCGGGGTACAATGAGCAGTTCTTC
CSAQPPLAGYNEQFF
>TRBV5-1|few|TRBJ1-1|NA
TGCGCCAGCAGCGCTGAAGGATATACTGAAGCTTTCTTT
CASSAEGYTEAFF
>TRBV7-8|NA|TRBJ2-7|NA
TGTGCCAGCAGTTCAGGGAGCCTAGCTGGGTACGAGCAGTACTTC
CASSSGSLAGYEQYF